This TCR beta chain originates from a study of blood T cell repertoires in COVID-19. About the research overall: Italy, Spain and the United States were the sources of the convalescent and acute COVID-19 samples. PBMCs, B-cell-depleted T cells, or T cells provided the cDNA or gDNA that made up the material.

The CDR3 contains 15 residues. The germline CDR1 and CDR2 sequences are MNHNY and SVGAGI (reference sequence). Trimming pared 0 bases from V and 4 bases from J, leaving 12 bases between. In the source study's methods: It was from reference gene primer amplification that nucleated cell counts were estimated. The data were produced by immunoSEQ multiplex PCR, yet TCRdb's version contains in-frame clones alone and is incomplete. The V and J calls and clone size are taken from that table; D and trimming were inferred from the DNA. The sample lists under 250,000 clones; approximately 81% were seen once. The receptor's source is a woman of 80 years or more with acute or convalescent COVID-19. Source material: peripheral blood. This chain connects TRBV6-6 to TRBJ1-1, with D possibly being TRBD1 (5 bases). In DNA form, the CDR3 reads TGTGCCAGCAGTTACTCGCGGGGGTCCGGCACTGAAGCTTTCTTT. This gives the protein CASSYSRGSGTEAFF.